This TCR beta chain emerged from a study of T cells in localized non-small cell lung cancer. Within the sample, this clone is large (0.1 to 1%). Generated by immunoSEQ multiplex PCR, the TCRdb table keeps only in-frame clones and is missing some. The repertoire has 4,500 to 5,000 clones, about 32% of them found once; the top ten carry 9.3%. V shed 3 bases and J shed 4 bases, with 16 bases lying between them. CDR1 is SGHNT, CDR2 YENEEA, per germline. CDR3 size: 15 residues. The origin of this receptor is a woman aged 35 to 69 with stage II squamous cell lung carcinoma. The rearrangement uses TRBV11-3 and TRBJ2-7; a weak D match, TRBD2 (5 bases). Sequencing was performed on lung tumor tissue, taken before any cancer treatment. The CDR3 DNA reads as TGTGCCAGCAGCTTGGATTTGGGAGTGGGGTACGAGCAGTACTTC. As protein: CASSLDLGVGYEQYF.